These 2 T cell receptor beta chains came from one sample sequenced in a study of OX40 agonist ivuxolimab in advanced cancers. Here immunoSEQ multiplex PCR was the method, and the copy in TCRdb shows in-frame clones only, minus some. The sample includes tens of thousands of clones, roughly 91% of them seen just once. The sequencing here drew on CD4+ or CD8+ T cells sorted from blood, taken in a trial of the OX40 agonist ivuxolimab. These receptors all stem from an adult with an advanced solid tumor such as melanoma, head and neck, liver or kidney cancer.

This rearrangement joins TRBV19 to TRBJ2-1, with 8 bases lining up with TRBD2. Unmatched junction bases numbered 13, after V lost 3 bases and J lost 0 bases. The CDR3 spans 19 residues. Germline assignment: CDR1 LNHDA and CDR2 SQIVND (reference sequence). The CDR3 is CASSILGLVGGSSYNEQFF. DNA of the CDR3: TGTGCCAGTAGTATCCTGGGACTAGTCGGTGGGAGCTCCTACAATGAGCAGTTCTTC.

V gene TRBV4-1 combines with J gene TRBJ1-1; the D is unclear. The germline CDR1 and CDR2 sequences are MGHRA and YSYEKL. V lost 1 base and J 3 bases, leaving 3 bases between the germline ends. This CDR3 is 12 amino acids long. Written as DNA, the CDR3 is TGCGCCAGCAGCCAAGTTGACACTGAAGCTTTCTTT. It yields the protein CASSQVDTEAFF.